These T cell receptor beta chains were read from a single sample in a study of blood T cell repertoires in COVID-19. Assay: immunoSEQ multiplex PCR; the TCRdb copy retains only in-frame clones and omits some. The sample includes 300,000 to 400,000 clones, 65% to 90% seen only once; the top ten take around 4.2%. Sequenced material: PBMCs or T cells enriched from blood (not recorded which). The receptors derive from a woman aged 40 to 55 with acute COVID-19. Each CDR3 is given with its conserved first and last residue. Each record gives: J gene, V gene, clone size, CDR3 length, D gene, CDR3 protein, CDR3 DNA. The D gene is left open where the match is weak. Rows may omit the clone size; those that give it use once, few, many or a size class.

>TRBJ1-5|TRBV28|NA|15|TRBD1
CASSLGQRTHQPQHF
TGTGCCAGCAGCCTGGGACAGAGGACGCATCAGCCCCAGCATTTT
>TRBJ2-4|TRBV7-8|NA|16|TRBD2
CASSTSGSTTKNIQYF
TGTGCCAGCAGTACTAGCGGGAGTACGACCAAAAACATTCAGTACTTC
>TRBJ2-3|TRBV19|NA|16|NA
CASSTLELGGTDTQYF
TGTGCCAGTAGCACCCTGGAGCTAGGGGGCACAGATACGCAGTATTTT
>TRBJ1-1|TRBV3-1/TRBV3-2|NA|12|NA
CASSQGSTEAFF
TGTGCCAGCAGCCAAGGTAGCACTGAAGCTTTCTTT
>TRBJ2-3|TRBV9|once|19|TRBD2
CASSPTSGLAGVGTDTQYF
TGTGCCAGCAGCCCAACCTCGGGACTAGCGGGAGTAGGGACAGATACGCAGTATTTT
>TRBJ2-1|TRBV15|once|14|NA
CATSRGDSYNEQFF
TGTGCCACCAGCAGGGGCGACAGTTACAATGAGCAGTTCTTC
>TRBJ2-5|TRBV7-9|NA|15|NA
CASTQNGQPQETQYF
TGTGCCAGCACCCAGAACGGACAGCCACAAGAGACCCAGTACTTC
>TRBJ1-5|TRBV19|few|18|NA
CASSMGLLLFTGVQPQHF
TGTGCCAGTAGTATGGGCCTTCTCCTCTTCACCGGGGTTCAGCCCCAGCATTTT
>TRBJ2-7|TRBV6-2/TRBV6-3|NA|15|TRBD2
CASSYAGGPRYEQYF
TGTGCCAGCAGTTACGCGGGAGGACCCCGCTACGAGCAGTACTTC
>TRBJ2-7|TRBV15|once|14|NA
CATSRANSAYEQYF
TGTGCCACCAGCAGAGCGAACAGTGCCTACGAGCAGTACTTC
>TRBJ2-7|TRBV11-2|NA|14|NA
CASSLVGVTYEQYF
TGTGCCAGCAGCTTAGTAGGGGTAACCTACGAGCAGTACTTC
>TRBJ2-3|TRBV5-6|few|17|TRBD2
CASSLVGSGSWADTQYF
TGTGCCAGCAGCTTGGTTGGTAGCGGGAGCTGGGCGGATACGCAGTATTTT
>TRBJ1-2|TRBV6-2/TRBV6-3|NA|17|NA
CASSLATYRDTNYGYTF
TGTGCCAGCAGTCTAGCCACGTACAGGGATACTAACTATGGCTACACCTTC
>TRBJ1-1|TRBV10-2|NA|13|NA
CASTRDRQGEAFF
TGCGCCAGCACTCGAGACAGGCAAGGGGAAGCTTTCTTT
>TRBJ1-1|TRBV5-5|once|13|TRBD1
CASSPDRGFEAFF
TGTGCCAGCAGCCCAGACAGGGGCTTTGAAGCTTTCTTT